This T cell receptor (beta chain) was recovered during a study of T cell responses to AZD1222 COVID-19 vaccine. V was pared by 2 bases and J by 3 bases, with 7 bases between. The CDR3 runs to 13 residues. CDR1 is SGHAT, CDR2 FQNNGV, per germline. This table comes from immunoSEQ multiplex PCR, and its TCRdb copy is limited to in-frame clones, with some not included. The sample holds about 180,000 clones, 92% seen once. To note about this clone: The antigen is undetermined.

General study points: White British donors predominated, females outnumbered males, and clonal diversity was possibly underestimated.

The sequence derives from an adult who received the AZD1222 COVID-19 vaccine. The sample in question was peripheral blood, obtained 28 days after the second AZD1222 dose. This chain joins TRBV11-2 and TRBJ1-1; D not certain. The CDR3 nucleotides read TGTGCCAGCAGCTTAACGGACGACACTGAAGCTTTCTTT. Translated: CASSLTDDTEAFF. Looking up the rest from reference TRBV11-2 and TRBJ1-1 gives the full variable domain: EAGVAQSPRYKIIEKRQSVAFWCNPISGHATLYWYQQILGQGPKLLIQFQNNGVVDDSQLPKDRFSAERLKGVDSTLKIQPAKLEDSAVYLCASSLTDDTEAFFGQGTRLTVV.